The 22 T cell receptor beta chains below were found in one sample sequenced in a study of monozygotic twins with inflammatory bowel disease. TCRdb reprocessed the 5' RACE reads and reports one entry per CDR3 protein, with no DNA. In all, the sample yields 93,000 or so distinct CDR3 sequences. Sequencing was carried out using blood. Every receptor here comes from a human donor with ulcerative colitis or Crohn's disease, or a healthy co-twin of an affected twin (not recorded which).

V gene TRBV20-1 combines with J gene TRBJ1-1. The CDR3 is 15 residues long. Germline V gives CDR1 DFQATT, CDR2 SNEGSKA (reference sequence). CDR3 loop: CSARDQEHPNTEAFF.

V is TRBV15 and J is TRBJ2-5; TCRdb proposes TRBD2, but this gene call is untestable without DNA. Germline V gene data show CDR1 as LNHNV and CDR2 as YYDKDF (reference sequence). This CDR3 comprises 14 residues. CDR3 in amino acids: CATSKRESVETQYF.

CDR3 region: CASSHGLGGFDTQYF. The V gene is TRBV7-7, the J gene TRBJ2-3; the D call from TCRdb, TRBD2, cannot be confirmed without DNA. The CDR3 loop spans 15 amino acids. Germline CDR1 reads SSHAT; CDR2 reads FNYEAQ (reference sequence).

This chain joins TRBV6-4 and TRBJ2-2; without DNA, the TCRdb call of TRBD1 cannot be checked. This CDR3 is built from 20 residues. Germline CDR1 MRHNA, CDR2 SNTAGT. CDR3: CASSPHGTGVMYANTGELFF.

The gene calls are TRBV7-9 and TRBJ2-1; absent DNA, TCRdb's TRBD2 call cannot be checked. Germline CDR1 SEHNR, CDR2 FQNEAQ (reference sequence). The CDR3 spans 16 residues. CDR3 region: CASSRPGLAVVNEQFF. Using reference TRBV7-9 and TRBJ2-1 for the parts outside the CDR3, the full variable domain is DTGVSQNPRHKITKRGQNVTFRCDPISEHNRLYWYRQTLGQGPEFLTYFQNEAQLEKSRLLSDRFSAERPKGSFSTLEIQRTEQGDSAMYLCASSRPGLAVVNEQFFGPGTRLTVL.

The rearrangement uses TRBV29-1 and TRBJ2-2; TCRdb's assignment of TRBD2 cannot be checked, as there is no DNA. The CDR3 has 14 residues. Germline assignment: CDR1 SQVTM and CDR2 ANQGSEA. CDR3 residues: CSTRGGRDIGELFF.

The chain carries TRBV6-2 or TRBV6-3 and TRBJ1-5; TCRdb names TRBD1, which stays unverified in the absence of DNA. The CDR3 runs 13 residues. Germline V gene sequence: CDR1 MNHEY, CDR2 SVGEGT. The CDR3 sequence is CASLGQIYQPQHF.

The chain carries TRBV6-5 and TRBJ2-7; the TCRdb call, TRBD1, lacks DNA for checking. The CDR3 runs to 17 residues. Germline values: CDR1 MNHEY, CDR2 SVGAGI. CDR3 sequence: CASSYSGGLSLRHEQYF.

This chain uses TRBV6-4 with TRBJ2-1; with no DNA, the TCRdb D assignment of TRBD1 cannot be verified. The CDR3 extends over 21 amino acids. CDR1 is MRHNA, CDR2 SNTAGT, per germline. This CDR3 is CASSTGGTGGSDRSSYNEQFF.

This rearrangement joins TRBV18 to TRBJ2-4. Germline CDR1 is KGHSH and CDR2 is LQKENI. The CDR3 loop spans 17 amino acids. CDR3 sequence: CASSPPVGGSSKNIQYF.

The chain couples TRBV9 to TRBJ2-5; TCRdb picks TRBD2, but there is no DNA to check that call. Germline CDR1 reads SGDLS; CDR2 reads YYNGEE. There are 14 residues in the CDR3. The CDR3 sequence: CASSVEGGAETQYF.

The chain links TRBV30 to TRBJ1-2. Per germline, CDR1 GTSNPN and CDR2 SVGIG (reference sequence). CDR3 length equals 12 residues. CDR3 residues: CAWTSAFYGYTF. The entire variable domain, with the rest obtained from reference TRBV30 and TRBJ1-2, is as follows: SQTIHQWPATLVQPVGSPLSLECTVEGTSNPNLYWYRQAAGRGLQLLFYSVGIGQISSEVPQNLSASRPQDRQFILSSKKLLLSDSGFYLCAWTSAFYGYTFGSGTRLTVV.

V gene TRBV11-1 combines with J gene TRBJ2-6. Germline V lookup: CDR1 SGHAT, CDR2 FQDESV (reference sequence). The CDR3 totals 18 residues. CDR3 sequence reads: CASGKRPARALAANVLTF.

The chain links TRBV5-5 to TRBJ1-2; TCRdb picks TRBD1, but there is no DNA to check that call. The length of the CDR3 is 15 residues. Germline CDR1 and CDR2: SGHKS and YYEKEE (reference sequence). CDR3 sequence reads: CASSLEGSSNYGYTF.

This CDR3 is CASSPGGTELIEQYF. V usage is TRBV18 and J usage is TRBJ2-7; no DNA is available, so the TRBD1 call from TCRdb remains unchecked. This CDR3 is built from 15 residues. Germline V gene sequence: CDR1 KGHSH, CDR2 LQKENI.

The CDR3 here is CASRAGPLGGANVLTF. The J gene is TRBJ2-6, the V gene TRBV2; lacking DNA, the TRBD1 call made by TCRdb goes unchecked. The CDR3 loop spans 16 amino acids. From germline, CDR1 is SNHLY and CDR2 FYNNEI.

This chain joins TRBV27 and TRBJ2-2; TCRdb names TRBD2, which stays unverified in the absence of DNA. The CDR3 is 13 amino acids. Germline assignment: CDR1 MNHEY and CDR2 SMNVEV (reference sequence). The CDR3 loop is CASSPGLGDRLFF.

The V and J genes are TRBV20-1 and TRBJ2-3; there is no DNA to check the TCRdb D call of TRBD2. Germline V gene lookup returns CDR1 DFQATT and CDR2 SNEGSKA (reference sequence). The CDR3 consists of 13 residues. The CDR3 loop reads CSARDPNLRAQYF.

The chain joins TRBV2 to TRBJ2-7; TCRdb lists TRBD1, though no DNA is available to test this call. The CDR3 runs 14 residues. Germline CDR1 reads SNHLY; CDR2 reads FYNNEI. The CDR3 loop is CASNDGQVPYEQYF.

CDR3 protein: CAINDITSGSSYNEQFF. The rearrangement links TRBV10-3 to TRBJ2-1; TCRdb names TRBD2, which stays unverified in the absence of DNA. CDR3 length: 17 amino acids. CDR1 and CDR2 from the germline V gene are ENHRY and SYGVKD.

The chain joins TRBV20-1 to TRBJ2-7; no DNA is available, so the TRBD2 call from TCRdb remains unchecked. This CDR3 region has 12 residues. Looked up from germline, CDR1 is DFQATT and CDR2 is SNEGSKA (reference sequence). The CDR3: CSARGGLESVYF.

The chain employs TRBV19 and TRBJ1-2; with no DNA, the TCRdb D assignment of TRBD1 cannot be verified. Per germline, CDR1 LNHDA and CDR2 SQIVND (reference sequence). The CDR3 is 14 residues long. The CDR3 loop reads CASTQTGVYRGYTF. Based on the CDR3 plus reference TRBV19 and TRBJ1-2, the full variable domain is DGGITQSPKYLFRKEGQNVTLSCEQNLNHDAMYWYRQDPGQGLRLIYYSQIVNDFQKGDIAEGYSVSREKKESFPLTVTSAQKNPTAFYLCASTQTGVYRGYTFGSGTRLTVV.